This T cell receptor (beta chain) was captured by sequencing in a study of metastatic and nonmetastatic thyroid tumors. General study points: For both blood and tumor, malignant thyroid tumors reportedly showed significantly higher TCR beta diversity than benign nodules did.

The CDR3 runs 15 residues. The V end was cut by 2 bases, the J end by 7 bases, with 18 bases between. Germline V gene sequence: CDR1 MNHNS, CDR2 SASEGT. TCRdb re-processed the PCR reads through MiXCR. The sample shows 15,000 or so clones, about a quarter of them seen only once. This clone occurred many times. Its antigen is not identified. All patients were treatment-naive before thyroid surgery. Sequenced input: adjacent normal tissue. The chain joins TRBV6-1 to TRBJ2-7, with D maybe TRBD2 (5 bases). The source of this sequence is a female donor with papillary thyroid cancer or a benign thyroid nodule (not recorded which). Some clones in this sample may be carry-over from other donors' samples. This CDR3 is CASSERGAFPWEQYF. CDR3 bases: TGTGCCAGCAGTGAACGGGGAGCTTTCCCTTGGGAGCAGTACTTC.